A single sample gave rise to the 14 T cell receptor beta chains below, sequenced in a study of naive and memory T cell subsets. The beta constant-region primer was an equimolar mix of two oligonucleotides covering TRBC1 and TRBC2. The ligated cDNA underwent four PCR rounds using SP2 and nested alpha and beta constant-region primers. TCRdb ran MiXCR on the UMI-ligation and nested PCR reads and lists one entry per CDR3 protein. The data hold 80,000 to 95,000 distinct CDR3 sequences, with around 9% observed a single time. Sample: naive CD8+ T cells from blood. These receptor sequences come from a human donor in good health.

This clonotype was observed a few times. The rearrangement joins TRBV5-6 to TRBJ2-1, with 9 bases that match TRBD2. The V segment lost 4 bases and the J segment 9 bases; nucleotides outside the gene matches: 8. Germline lookup yields CDR1 SGHDT and CDR2 YYEEEE. The CDR3 runs to 14 residues. The CDR3 is CASSQGLAEPEQFF. In nucleotides, the CDR3 is TGTGCCAGCAGCCAGGGACTAGCCGAACCTGAGCAGTTCTTC.

This clonotype was picked up many times. This chain uses TRBV7-9 with TRBJ2-1, with 7 bases matching TRBD2. This CDR3 is 15 amino acids long. Germline trimming cut 5 bases from V and 6 bases from J; bases unmatched to any gene: 10. Germline V gives CDR1 SEHNR, CDR2 FQNEAQ (reference sequence). The CDR3 here is CASSAPGGSPNEQFF. CDR3 in DNA: TGTGCCAGCAGCGCGCCGGGCGGGAGCCCCAATGAGCAGTTCTTC.

The chain combines TRBV29-1 with TRBJ2-7; D uncertain. The CDR3 sequence is 13 residues long. The V gene lost 2 bases and the J gene lost 1 base, with 9 bases spanning the gap. Looked up from germline, CDR1 is SQVTM and CDR2 is ANQGSEA. The CDR3 DNA reads as TGCAGCGTTGAACTCGGCGGTTCCTACGAGCAGTACTTC. This codes for CSVELGGSYEQYF.

CDR3 DNA: TGTGCCAGCAGAAAAAGCGGGGGACCTTACAATGAGCAGTTCTTC. Translated: CASRKSGGPYNEQFF. The rearrangement uses TRBV7-8 and TRBJ2-1; TRBD2 agrees at 8 bases. CDR3 length: 15 residues. Germline V gene data show CDR1 as SGHVS and CDR2 as FQNEAQ. The trim removed 6 bases at V and 4 bases at J, leaving 8 bases unmatched.

The chain recombines TRBV11-2 with TRBJ2-6, with D possibly matching TRBD2 (6 bases). The V gene lost 5 bases and the J gene lost 1 base, with 24 bases spanning the gap. This CDR3 has 20 residues. Germline CDR1 is SGHAT and CDR2 is FQNNGV. The CDR3 DNA follows: TGTGCCAGCAGCCCTTTCCAAATCCAACTAGCCGAATCTGGGGCCAACGTCCTGACTTTC. Translation gives CASSPFQIQLAESGANVLTF.

This clonotype was detected many times. The chain recombines TRBV10-2 with TRBJ2-2; 7 nucleotides align to TRBD2. This CDR3 has 15 amino acids. Germline loops: CDR1 WSHSY, CDR2 SAAADI. After removal of 4 bases from V and 2 bases from J, the junction contained 4 bases not matched to a gene. CDR3: CASSGLADNTGELFF. CDR3 coding DNA: TGCGCCAGCAGTGGACTAGCTGACAACACCGGGGAGCTGTTTTTT.

In its sample, this clonotype was seen a few times. The rearrangement joins TRBV13 to TRBJ2-4, with D unclear. CDR1 and CDR2 from the germline V gene are PRHDT and FYEKMQ (reference sequence). The CDR3 covers 12 residues. The V end lost 8 bases, the J end lost 0 bases, and 5 bases lay between the germline ends. CDR3 loop: CASGIAKNIQYF. CDR3 DNA: TGTGCCAGCGGAATAGCCAAAAACATTCAGTACTTC.

This chain connects TRBV28 to TRBJ2-1; tentative D call: TRBD1 (5 bases). The CDR3 has 13 amino acids. Germline-derived CDR1 and CDR2 are MDHEN and SYDVKM. V shed 9 bases and J shed 7 bases, with 16 bases lying between them. CDR3 protein: CASSGSPINEQFF. In DNA form, the CDR3 reads TGTGCCAGTTCAGGGTCTCCTATAAATGAGCAGTTCTTC.

The J gene is TRBJ1-5, the V gene TRBV30, with D possibly being TRBD1 (6 bases). The V gene lost 0 bases and the J gene lost 7 bases, with 16 bases spanning the gap. The CDR3 loop spans 15 amino acids. Germline-derived CDR1 and CDR2 are GTSNPN and SVGIG (reference sequence). The CDR3 spells CAWSVRGGSGQPQHF. CDR3 nucleotides: TGTGCCTGGAGTGTACGGGGGGGCAGTGGCCAGCCCCAGCATTTT.

This chain connects TRBV7-6 to TRBJ1-3; 9 nucleotides line up with TRBD1. CDR1 is SGHVS, CDR2 FNYEAQ, per germline. Trimming removed 6 bases from V and 3 bases from J; junction bases left unmatched: 6. This CDR3 contains 15 residues. The CDR3 sequence is CASSFGQGSGNTIYF. For the CDR3, the DNA is TGTGCCAGCAGTTTCGGACAGGGGAGTGGAAACACCATATATTTT.

This clonotype was seen only a few times. The chain combines TRBV20-1 with TRBJ2-7; 7 nucleotides align to TRBD2. CDR3 length: 13 amino acids. V shed 6 bases and J 0 bases; nucleotides not matched to a gene: 5. CDR1 DFQATT and CDR2 SNEGSKA come from the germline V gene (reference sequence). Here the CDR3 DNA reads TGCAGTGCCTTAGCGGGTAGCTCCTACGAGCAGTACTTC. Translated: CSALAGSSYEQYF.

The rearrangement links TRBV7-2 to TRBJ2-5; D gene unclear. V was trimmed by 2 bases and J by 1 base, leaving 11 bases between them. The CDR3 is made up of 15 amino acids. Germline CDR1 and CDR2: SGHTA and FQGNSA. Written as DNA, the CDR3 is TGTGCCAGCAGCTTATATCGATCTATCCAAGAGACCCAGTACTTC. It is translated as CASSLYRSIQETQYF.

The sample holds many counts of this clonotype. The chain is built from TRBV5-1 and TRBJ2-7, with 9 positions matching TRBD1. Germline CDR1 and CDR2: SGHRS and YFSETQ. V dropped 4 bases and J dropped 0; count of bases not matched to a gene: 11. The CDR3 runs to 17 residues. The CDR3 region is CASSPADRGRSSYEQYF. The CDR3 bases are TGCGCCAGCAGCCCGGCGGACAGGGGCCGGAGCTCCTACGAGCAGTACTTC.

The table lists this clonotype with many counts. The V call is TRBV24-1, the J call TRBJ2-1; 9 bases fit TRBD1. Germline loops: CDR1 KGHDR, CDR2 SFDVKD. CDR3 length: 15 residues. V lost 3 bases, J lost 9 bases, and 8 bases stayed unmatched. The CDR3 bases are TGTGCCACCAGTGATATAGGGACAGGGAGCGGTGAGCAGTTCTTC. The encoded protein is CATSDIGTGSGEQFF.